The 14 T cell receptor beta chains in this list originate from one sample, sequenced in a study of shared clonotypes between healthy human individuals. Data came from immunoSEQ multiplex PCR; TCRdb stores just in-frame clones and leaves some out. The sample includes 950,000 to 1,100,000 clones, about 75% of them seen just once. The sequencing sample was made of memory CD4+ T cells sorted from blood. Sample subset: CD45RA-negative fraction. These TCRs come from a man between 18 and 29 years old in good health.

This clone was recorded only once. The chain has TRBV12-5 and TRBJ1-2; 8 bases agree with TRBD1. V trimming: 3 bases; J trimming: 6 bases; junction bases outside the gene matches: 12. CDR1 is LGHNT, CDR2 FRNRAP, per germline. The CDR3 is 16 amino acids. The CDR3: CASGLQVGQGADGYTF. CDR3 nucleotides: TGTGCTAGTGGTTTACAAGTTGGGCAGGGGGCGGATGGCTACACCTTC.

This clone was seen more than once but under ten times. The chain carries TRBV19 and TRBJ1-5, with unresolved D. Germline CDR1 reads LNHDA; CDR2 reads SQIVND (reference sequence). The CDR3 is 13 residues long. V was shortened by 7 bases and J by 1 base, with 8 bases between the two germline ends. The CDR3 nucleotides read TGTGCCAGTAAGGACGGAAGCAATCAGCCCCAGCATTTT. This gives the protein CASKDGSNQPQHF.

This sequence joins TRBV6-5 and TRBJ1-6; maybe TRBD1 (6 bases). With 6 bases removed from V and 6 bases from J, the gap between germline ends came to 12 bases. The germline V gene encodes CDR1 MNHEY and CDR2 SVGAGI. The CDR3 is made up of 14 amino acids. CDR3 DNA sequence: TGTGCCAGCAGACCGGACAGAGTTAATTCACCCCTCCACTTT. Translation gives CASRPDRVNSPLHF.

The rearrangement uses TRBV6-1 and TRBJ2-7; 8 bases are shared with TRBD2. This CDR3 region has 15 residues. CDR1 and CDR2 (germline): MNHNS, SASEGT. Trimming took 3 bases from V and 2 from J; bases not matched to a gene: 6. The CDR3 DNA reads TGTGCCAGCAGTGATACTAGCGGCCTTACCTACGAGCAGTACTTC. Encoded protein: CASSDTSGLTYEQYF.

Here the CDR3 reads CASRDSIYGYTF. CDR3 nucleotides: TGTGCCAGCCGGGACAGCATTTATGGCTACACCTTC. The chain recombines TRBV2 with TRBJ1-2; 7 nucleotides line up with TRBD1. The CDR3 extends over 12 amino acids. Trimming took 8 bases from V and 5 from J; bases not matched to a gene: 5. CDR1 and CDR2 from the germline V gene are SNHLY and FYNNEI. Full variable domain (rest looked up from reference TRBV2 and TRBJ1-2): EPEVTQTPSHQVTQMGQEVILRCVPISNHLYFYWYRQILGQKVEFLVSFYNNEISEKSEIFDDQFSVERPDGSNFTLKIRSTKLEDSAMYFCASRDSIYGYTFGSGTRLTVV.

V is TRBV18 and J is TRBJ1-6; no firm D call. The V and J ends lost 4 bases and 0 bases respectively, with 4 bases between them. The germline V gene encodes CDR1 KGHSH and CDR2 LQKENI. There are 14 residues in the CDR3. The CDR3 DNA is TGTGCCAGCTCACGTAGCTCCTATAATTCACCCCTCCACTTT. This codes for CASSRSSYNSPLHF.

This chain joins TRBV10-3 and TRBJ1-4; no reliable D call. From germline, CDR1 is ENHRY and CDR2 SYGVKD. The ends were cut back, 0 bases at V and 7 bases at J, with 12 bases in the middle. The CDR3 is 15 amino acids. CDR3 sequence reads: CAISESPLLGEKLFF. CDR3 coding DNA: TGTGCCATCAGTGAGTCCCCGCTGTTGGGTGAAAAACTGTTTTTT.

CDR3 sequence (DNA): TGTGCCAGCAGTGAGGGACTAGCGGGAGACAATGAGCAGTTCTTC. This codes for CASSEGLAGDNEQFF. This chain links TRBV2 with TRBJ2-1; TRBD2 aligns across 14 bases. Germline lookup yields CDR1 SNHLY and CDR2 FYNNEI. Losses at the gene ends were 3 bases for V and 5 bases for J; bases not matched to a gene: 0. CDR3 size: 15 residues.

The CDR3 coding sequence is TGCAGCGTTGGGGGGCTAAGGAGGATCGATGAGCAGTTCTTC. Its translation: CSVGGLRRIDEQFF. The chain joins TRBV29-1 to TRBJ2-1; D is possibly TRBD1 (6 bases). Germline loops: CDR1 SQVTM, CDR2 ANQGSEA. The length of the CDR3 is 14 residues. V lost 4 bases and J 8 bases, leaving 18 bases between the germline ends.

The chain recombines TRBV19 with TRBJ2-7; TRBD1 might be the D (6 bases). The CDR3 covers 16 residues. CDR1 is LNHDA, CDR2 SQIVND, per germline (reference sequence). V lost 4 bases and J 3 bases, leaving 19 bases between the germline ends. DNA of the CDR3: TGTGCCAGTAGTACCCCTCAGGGGACGATGCACTACGAGCAGTACTTC. Protein sequence: CASSTPQGTMHYEQYF.

The CDR3 reads CASRKTGTGELFF. CDR3 DNA: TGTGCCAGCAGAAAGACAGGGACCGGGGAGCTGTTTTTT. The chain carries TRBV9 and TRBJ2-2; 7 nucleotides align to TRBD1. The germline V gene encodes CDR1 SGDLS and CDR2 YYNGEE. V dropped 5 bases and J dropped 5; count of bases not matched to a gene: 3. This CDR3 contains 13 residues.

V and J are TRBV14 and TRBJ1-6; D gene ambiguous. The CDR3 contains 15 residues. Germline CDR1 reads SGHDN; CDR2 reads FVKESK. Between the trimmed V and J ends, which lost 0 bases and 0 bases, there was a span of 3 bases. CDR3 nucleotides: TGTGCCAGCAGCCAAGAGGGCTCCTATAATTCACCCCTCCACTTT. Amino acids: CASSQEGSYNSPLHF.

The rearrangement uses TRBV28 and TRBJ2-7; 8 nucleotides align to TRBD1. J was trimmed by 3 bases and V by 7 bases; bases with no gene match: 5. Germline V gene lookup returns CDR1 MDHEN and CDR2 SYDVKM. There are 13 residues in the CDR3. CDR3 region: CASNGQGHYEQYF. DNA of the CDR3: TGTGCCAGCAATGGACAGGGACACTACGAGCAGTACTTC.

V is TRBV6-6 and J is TRBJ2-1; D gene ambiguous. Trimming shortened V by 0 bases and J by 8 bases, and 17 bases separated the two germline ends. This CDR3 spans 16 amino acids. Germline lookup yields CDR1 MNHNY and CDR2 SVGAGI (reference sequence). In nucleotides, the CDR3 is TGTGCCAGCAGTTACTCGTCGGCACGGTCGGTACATGAGCAGTTCTTC. Encoded protein: CASSYSSARSVHEQFF.